Sequencing of this T cell receptor beta chain was carried out in a study of blood T cell repertoires in COVID-19. Study background: The United States, Italy and Spain provided the acute and convalescent COVID-19 samples. The cDNA or gDNA used as material had been derived from T cells, B-cell-depleted T cells, or PBMCs.

Per the authors' pipeline: Researchers report that nucleated cell counts were estimated from reference gene primer amplification. Assay used: immunoSEQ multiplex PCR; TCRdb lists only in-frame clones, some missing. V, J and clone size are those of that table, while D and trimming were read from the DNA. The repertoire holds under 300,000 clones, 70% to 80% seen once, with around 3.2% in the top ten. In the case of this clone: The sample holds other DNA sequences that translate to the same CDR3.

V shed 1 base and J shed 5 bases, with 6 bases lying between them. The length of the CDR3 is 13 residues. This clonotype originated in a woman older than 75 with acute or convalescent COVID-19. The source material was peripheral blood. This rearrangement joins TRBV12-3 or TRBV12-4 to TRBJ1-5; D gene uncertain. In DNA form, the CDR3 reads TGTGCCAGCAGTTTAGGAGAAGATCAGCCCCAGCATTTT. Translating it yields CASSLGEDQPQHF.